The 26 T cell receptor beta chains below come from one sample, sequenced in a study of control samples from healthy donors and cancer patients. Here immunoSEQ multiplex PCR was the method, and the copy in TCRdb shows in-frame clones only, minus some. The sample contains 100,000 to 150,000 clones, approximately 92% of which appear only once. What was sequenced was blood. The receptor set was obtained from a man younger than 35 in good health.

The chain couples TRBV10-2 to TRBJ2-5, with 7 bases identical to TRBD1. CDR3 size: 13 residues. Germline V gene data show CDR1 as WSHSY and CDR2 as SAAADI. V shed 8 bases, J shed 3 bases, and the junction held 6 bases outside the gene matches. CDR3 loop: CASGGQIKETQYF. The CDR3 DNA is TGCGCCAGCGGGGGACAGATTAAAGAGACCCAGTACTTC.

The chain is built from TRBV12-3 or TRBV12-4 and TRBJ2-7, with D unclear. V dropped 3 bases and J dropped 4 bases, with 7 bases sitting between them. The CDR3 totals 12 residues. The CDR3 loop is CASSFRDYEQYF. The CDR3 coding sequence is TGTGCCAGCAGTTTTCGAGATTACGAGCAGTACTTC.

This chain connects TRBV15 to TRBJ2-6; the D is unclear. This CDR3 has 15 residues. Germline lookup yields CDR1 LNHNV and CDR2 YYDKDF (reference sequence). V was trimmed by 3 bases and J by 0 bases, leaving 6 bases between them. CDR3 loop: CATSRRSSGANVLTF. The DNA of the CDR3 is TGTGCCACCAGCAGGCGGAGCTCTGGGGCCAACGTCCTGACTTTC.

The chain uses TRBV6-5 and TRBJ2-5; TRBD1 agrees at 8 bases. Trimming removed 4 bases from V and 9 bases from J; junction bases left unmatched: 10. Looked up from germline, CDR1 is MNHEY and CDR2 is SVGAGI. This CDR3 has 14 residues. The CDR3 nucleotides read TGTGCCAGCAGTTCGACAGGGGCCGTAGGAGCCCAGTACTTC. Translating it yields CASSSTGAVGAQYF.

This clone is a singleton in its sample. This chain connects TRBV9 to TRBJ2-2; possible D gene TRBD1, 7 bases. Germline-derived CDR1 and CDR2 are SGDLS and YYNGEE. The CDR3 loop spans 16 amino acids. V lost 4 bases and J lost 2, with 15 bases in between. The CDR3 loop reads CASSLGGTDNTGELFF. The CDR3 DNA reads TGTGCCAGCAGCCTGGGCGGGACAGATAACACCGGGGAGCTGTTTTTT.

The genes are TRBV27 and TRBJ2-3; D call uncertain. The CDR3 is 12 amino acids. Germline-derived CDR1 and CDR2 are MNHEY and SMNVEV (reference sequence). V was trimmed by 6 bases and J by 4 bases, leaving 8 bases between them. The CDR3 protein is CASSPTSDTQYF. CDR3 nucleotide sequence: TGTGCCAGCAGCCCTACCTCAGATACGCAGTATTTT.

This chain links TRBV6-5 with TRBJ2-1; D is unclear. Germline values: CDR1 MNHEY, CDR2 SVGAGI. The V gene lost 2 bases and the J gene lost 5 bases, with 4 bases spanning the gap. The CDR3 extends over 12 amino acids. CDR3 in amino acids: CASSYQNNEQFF. DNA for the CDR3: TGTGCCAGCAGTTACCAGAACAATGAGCAGTTCTTC.

The chain combines TRBV6-5 with TRBJ1-2; a possible D gene is TRBD1 (6 bases). Looked up from germline, CDR1 is MNHEY and CDR2 is SVGAGI. The ends were cut back, 6 bases at V and 6 bases at J, with 11 bases in the middle. The CDR3 is 12 amino acids. The CDR3 DNA is TGTGCCAGCAGGGACAGTCCCAATGGCTACACCTTC. It encodes CASRDSPNGYTF.

The rearrangement joins TRBV2 to TRBJ2-5, with a tentative D call TRBD2 (6 bases). In germline, CDR1 is SNHLY, CDR2 FYNNEI. This CDR3 comprises 13 residues. V gave up 9 bases and J gave up 7 bases, with 18 bases separating them. CDR3 amino acids: CASRETVLGTQYF. CDR3 sequence (DNA): TGTGCCAGTCGGGAGACTGTTCTCGGGACCCAGTACTTC.

V gene TRBV4-1 combines with J gene TRBJ2-2; D is ambiguous. This CDR3 region has 15 residues. Trimming stripped 0 bases from V and 0 bases from J, with 5 bases between. Germline CDR1 MGHRA, CDR2 YSYEKL. Here the CDR3 reads CASSQELANTGELFF. The CDR3 nucleotides are TGCGCCAGCAGCCAAGAATTGGCGAACACCGGGGAGCTGTTTTTT.

The V and J genes are TRBV28 and TRBJ1-2, with a possible D match to TRBD1 (6 bases). The CDR3 spans 13 residues. V lost 5 bases to trimming and J lost 4 bases, with 11 bases between them. Looked up from germline, CDR1 is MDHEN and CDR2 is SYDVKM. The DNA of the CDR3 is TGTGCCAGCAGTCTACAGGGCTTCTATGGCTACACCTTC. It specifies CASSLQGFYGYTF.

The CDR3 sequence: CASSRGTSNTDTQYF. CDR3 bases: TGTGCCAGCAGCAGAGGAACCTCAAACACAGATACGCAGTATTTT. This chain connects TRBV9 to TRBJ2-3; D gene uncertain. The germline V gene has CDR1 SGDLS and CDR2 YYNGEE. V was clipped by 4 bases and J by 2 bases, with 14 bases between them. There are 15 residues in the CDR3.

The V and J genes are TRBV9 and TRBJ2-3; no clear D. The CDR3 is 11 residues long. Trimming shortened V by 3 bases and J by 6 bases, and 5 bases separated the two germline ends. Looked up from germline, CDR1 is SGDLS and CDR2 is YYNGEE. The CDR3 DNA is TGTGCCAGCAGCGCGGGTGATACGCAGTATTTT. This gives the protein CASSAGDTQYF. Combining the CDR3 with reference TRBV9 and TRBJ2-3 gives the whole variable domain DSGVTQTPKHLITATGQRVTLRCSPRSGDLSVYWYQQSLDQGLQFLIQYYNGEERAKGNILERFSAQQFPDLHSELNLSSLELGDSALYFCASSAGDTQYFGPGTRLTVL.

The V call is TRBV5-1, the J call TRBJ1-4; 11 positions match TRBD1. CDR1 SGHRS and CDR2 YFSETQ come from the germline V gene. The CDR3 loop spans 16 amino acids. V was pared by 4 bases and J by 7 bases, with 9 bases of the junction left unmatched. CDR3 loop: CASSTDRGPRVEKLFF. CDR3 bases: TGCGCCAGCAGCACGGACAGGGGGCCAAGGGTTGAAAAACTGTTTTTT.

The chain couples TRBV5-1 to TRBJ1-2; 8 nucleotides align to TRBD1. Losses at the gene ends were 4 bases for V and 5 bases for J; bases not matched to a gene: 7. The CDR3 has 14 amino acids. The germline gives CDR1 SGHRS, CDR2 YFSETQ. The CDR3, as DNA: TGCGCCAGCAGCCCCGACAGGGGAGGTTATGGCTACACCTTC. Its translation: CASSPDRGGYGYTF.

The J gene is TRBJ1-4, the V gene TRBV27, with a tentative D call TRBD1 (6 bases). CDR3 length: 14 amino acids. Trimming pared 5 bases from V and 7 bases from J, leaving 14 bases between. CDR1 and CDR2 (germline): MNHEY, SMNVEV (reference sequence). DNA for the CDR3: TGTGCCAGCAGTGCCCAGGGGAGGGGTGAAAAACTGTTTTTT. This sequence encodes CASSAQGRGEKLFF.

The chain has TRBV6-6 and TRBJ1-1; D unresolved. V gave up 4 bases and J gave up 7 bases, with 10 bases separating them. CDR1 and CDR2 from the germline V gene are MNHNY and SVGAGI (reference sequence). This CDR3 is 12 amino acids long. The CDR3 loop is CASSSSGGEAFF. CDR3 DNA: TGTGCCAGCAGTTCCTCGGGCGGTGAAGCTTTCTTT.

V is TRBV9 and J is TRBJ1-3, with TRBD1 identical over 8 bases. The CDR3 has 16 residues. The germline V gene has CDR1 SGDLS and CDR2 YYNGEE. V gave up 4 bases and J gave up 0 bases; unmatched junction bases: 6. CDR3 amino acids: CASSPRDRSSGNTIYF. Written as DNA, the CDR3 is TGTGCCAGCAGCCCCCGGGACAGGAGCTCTGGAAACACCATATATTTT.

CDR3 sequence reads: CASSPPSQGYNSPLHF. CDR3 nucleotide sequence: TGTGCCAGCTCACCACCGAGTCAGGGCTATAATTCACCCCTCCACTTT. The gene calls are TRBV18 and TRBJ1-6; D perhaps matches TRBD1 (5 bases). The CDR3 extends over 16 amino acids. The germline V gene has CDR1 KGHSH and CDR2 LQKENI. V lost 0 bases to trimming and J lost 3 bases, with 9 bases between them. Based on the CDR3 plus reference TRBV18 and TRBJ1-6, the full variable domain is NAGVMQNPRHLVRRRGQEARLRCSPMKGHSHVYWYRQLPEEGLKFMVYLQKENIIDESGMPKERFSAEFPKEGPSILRIQQVVRGDSAAYFCASSPPSQGYNSPLHFGNGTRLTVT.

This rearrangement joins TRBV3-1 (or the pseudogene TRBV3-2) to TRBJ2-2; D ambiguous. The CDR3 is made up of 15 amino acids. Trimming cost V 1 base and J 3 bases, with 9 bases left between them. Germline V lookup: CDR1 LGHDT, CDR2 YNNKEL (reference sequence). This chain's CDR3 is CASSQGSTHTGELFF. Here the CDR3 DNA reads TGTGCCAGCAGCCAAGGATCTACACACACCGGGGAGCTGTTTTTT.

As DNA, the CDR3 is TGTGCCAGCAGCTTAGCGCGAAATAGGGGAGAGACCCAGTACTTC. It specifies CASSLARNRGETQYF. This chain links TRBV11-1 with TRBJ2-5, with D possibly matching TRBD1 (5 bases). V was cut by 0 bases and J by 4 bases, with 12 bases left in between. The germline V gene encodes CDR1 SGHAT and CDR2 FQDESV (reference sequence). The CDR3 length is 15 residues.

The V gene is TRBV4-1, the J gene TRBJ2-2; maybe TRBD2 (5 bases). The CDR3 is 16 residues long. V gave up 3 bases and J gave up 0 bases, with 11 bases separating them. Germline assignment: CDR1 MGHRA and CDR2 YSYEKL. In DNA form, the CDR3 reads TGCGCCAGCAGCCAGCGGGCAGCTCCGAACACCGGGGAGCTGTTTTTT. Amino acids: CASSQRAAPNTGELFF.

In its sample, this clone was seen once. The chain carries TRBV4-1 and TRBJ1-5; the D is unclear. Trimming removed 1 base at V and 9 bases at J, with 10 bases between. In germline, CDR1 is MGHRA, CDR2 YSYEKL. The CDR3 covers 13 residues. CDR3 in amino acids: CASSQVHGGPQHF. The CDR3 DNA reads as TGCGCCAGCAGCCAAGTGCACGGTGGGCCCCAGCATTTT.

The sample holds one count of this clone. This chain connects TRBV9 to TRBJ2-7; D is possibly TRBD2 (6 bases). From germline, CDR1 is SGDLS and CDR2 YYNGEE. V dropped 0 bases and J dropped 2 bases, with 12 bases sitting between them. This CDR3 has 15 amino acids. DNA of the CDR3: TGTGCCAGCAGCGTAGGAGGCGGGGCCACCTACGAGCAGTACTTC. Translated, it gives CASSVGGGATYEQYF.

This rearrangement joins TRBV28 to TRBJ2-7, with D perhaps given as TRBD1 or TRBD2 (5 bases each). This CDR3 has 15 amino acids. Germline CDR1 is MDHEN and CDR2 is SYDVKM. Trimming took off 2 bases at V and 3 bases at J, with 14 bases between the two ends. The CDR3 DNA reads as TGTGCCAGCAGTTTAGGGACCGCCAGTAACTACGAGCAGTACTTC. This translates into CASSLGTASNYEQYF.

The genes are TRBV3-1 (or the pseudogene TRBV3-2) and TRBJ2-1; D is tentatively TRBD1 or TRBD2 (7 bases each). Per germline, CDR1 LGHDT and CDR2 YNNKEL (reference sequence). The CDR3 sequence is 17 residues long. V was shortened by 4 bases and J by 8 bases, with 24 bases between the two germline ends. The CDR3 DNA reads TGTGCCAGCAGCCGAATCGTCTCGTCAGGGGGGGTCGATGAGCAGTTCTTC. Translating gives CASSRIVSSGGVDEQFF.